In this sample, the clone carrying this TCR beta chain turned up a few times. This entry is derived from a study of T cell changes during pregnancy in multiple sclerosis. The method was immunoSEQ multiplex PCR; TCRdb's version includes in-frame clones alone and lacks a portion of them. Among roughly 75,000 clones listed, about 93% were seen once. The CDR3 loop spans 12 amino acids. The J segment lost 4 bases and the V segment lost 4 bases, leaving 3 bases of the junction unmatched. Germline V gives CDR1 GTSNPN, CDR2 SVGIG (reference sequence). Sequencing was performed on peripheral blood, taken after pregnancy. The V call is TRBV30, the J call TRBJ2-7; 8 positions agree with TRBD2. This TCR came from a female donor in good health, enrolled as a control in a pregnancy study. The CDR3 reads CAWTSGHYEQYF. The CDR3 bases are TGTGCCTGGACTAGCGGGCATTACGAGCAGTACTTC.